This T cell receptor (beta chain) stems from a study of OX40 agonist ivuxolimab in advanced cancers. Study-level information: Intravenous ivuxolimab at 0.01 to 10 mg/kg was given to patients every 2 weeks. Dose-escalation patients had hepatocellular carcinoma, melanoma, renal cell or head and neck cancer. Study-level points and caveats: At 0.1 to 3.0 mg/kg, clonal expansion of CD4+ and CD8+ blood T cells had occurred by week 6. The work left the antigen specificity of expanded peripheral T cells undetermined.

Note on this clone: Its antigen is currently unknown.

Sequenced by immunoSEQ multiplex PCR; TCRdb stores in-frame clones only, minus some. The repertoire holds about 34,000 clones, more than 70% seen once, with about 8.2% in the top ten. This material consisted of CD4+ or CD8+ T cells sorted from blood, taken in a trial of the OX40 agonist ivuxolimab. This TCR was sampled from an adult with an advanced solid tumor such as melanoma, head and neck, liver or kidney cancer.

The CDR3 protein is CAWRNLGPYTEAFF. CDR3 in DNA: TGTGCCTGGAGAAACCTCGGGCCTTACACTGAAGCTTTCTTT. The genes are TRBV30 and TRBJ1-1; D gene uncertain. The CDR3 covers 14 residues. Per germline, CDR1 GTSNPN and CDR2 SVGIG (reference sequence). The V gene lost 3 bases and the J gene lost 3 bases, with 14 bases spanning the gap.